The T cell receptor beta chain under discussion was sequenced for a study of cytomegalovirus exposure and HLA in healthy donors. The J segment lost 6 bases and the V segment lost 0 bases, leaving 13 bases of the junction unmatched. The CDR3 spans 19 residues. Clones were sequenced by immunoSEQ multiplex PCR, and TCRdb holds only the in-frame ones, with some missing. The sample yields 150,000 to 200,000 clones, around 85% seen once. The chain is built from TRBV6-7 and TRBJ2-1; 11 bases line up with TRBD1. TRBV6-7 is treated as an ORF (open reading frame) with a function not yet certain. The specimen sequenced was PBMCs. This sequence was found in a man aged 25 to 40 in good health and CMV-seropositive. DNA for the CDR3: TGTGCCAGCAGTTACTCCCTTCGGGACAGGGGGGTGCGGGGCAATGAGCAGTTCTTC. Its translation: CASSYSLRDRGVRGNEQFF.